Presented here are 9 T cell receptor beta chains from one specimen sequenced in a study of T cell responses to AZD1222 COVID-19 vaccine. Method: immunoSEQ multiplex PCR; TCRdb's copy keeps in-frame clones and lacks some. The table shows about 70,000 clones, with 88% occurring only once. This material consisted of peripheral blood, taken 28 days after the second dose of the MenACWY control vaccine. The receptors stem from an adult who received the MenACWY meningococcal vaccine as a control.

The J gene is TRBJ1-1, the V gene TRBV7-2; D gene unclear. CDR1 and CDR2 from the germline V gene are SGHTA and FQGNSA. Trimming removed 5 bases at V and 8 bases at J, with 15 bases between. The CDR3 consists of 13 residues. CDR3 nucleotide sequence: TGTGCCAGCAGCCGTACTCCTACAGTAGAAGCTTTCTTT. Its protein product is CASSRTPTVEAFF.

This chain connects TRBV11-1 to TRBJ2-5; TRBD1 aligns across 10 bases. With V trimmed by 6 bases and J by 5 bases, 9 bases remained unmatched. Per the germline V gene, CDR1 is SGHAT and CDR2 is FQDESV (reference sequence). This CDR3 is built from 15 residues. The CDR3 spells CASSSTGGAGETQYF. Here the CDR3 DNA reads TGTGCCAGCAGTTCGACAGGGGGCGCGGGGGAGACCCAGTACTTC.

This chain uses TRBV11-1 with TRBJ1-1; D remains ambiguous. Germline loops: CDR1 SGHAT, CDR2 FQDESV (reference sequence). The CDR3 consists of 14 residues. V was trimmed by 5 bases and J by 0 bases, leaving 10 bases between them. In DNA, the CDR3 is TGTGCCAGCAGCCTGCGCCGTTTGAACACTGAAGCTTTCTTT. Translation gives CASSLRRLNTEAFF.

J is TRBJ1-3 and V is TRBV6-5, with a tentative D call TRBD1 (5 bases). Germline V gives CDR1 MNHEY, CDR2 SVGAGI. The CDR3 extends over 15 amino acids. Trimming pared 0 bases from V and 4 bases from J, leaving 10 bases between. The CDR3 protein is CASSYSRGQGNTIYF. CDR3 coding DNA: TGTGCCAGCAGTTACTCGCGGGGCCAAGGAAACACCATATATTTT.

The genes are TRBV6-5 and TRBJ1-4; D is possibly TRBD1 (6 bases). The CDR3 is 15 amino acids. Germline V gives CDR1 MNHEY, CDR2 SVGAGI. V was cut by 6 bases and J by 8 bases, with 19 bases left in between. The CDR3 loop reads CASRKQGSFWEKLFF. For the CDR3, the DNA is TGTGCCAGCAGGAAACAGGGTTCGTTTTGGGAAAAACTGTTTTTT.

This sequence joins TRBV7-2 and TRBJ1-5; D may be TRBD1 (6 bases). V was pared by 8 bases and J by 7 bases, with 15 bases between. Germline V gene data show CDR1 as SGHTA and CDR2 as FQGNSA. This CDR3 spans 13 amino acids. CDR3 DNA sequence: TGTGCCAGCGAGGACAGATGGGGCCAGCCCCAGCATTTT. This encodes CASEDRWGQPQHF.

CDR3 coding DNA: TGTGCCAGCAGTTCTACGGTCCAGGGGTCCCACGAGCAGTACTTC. Amino acids: CASSSTVQGSHEQYF. The chain recombines TRBV27 with TRBJ2-7; tentatively, D is TRBD1 (6 bases). This CDR3 contains 15 residues. V was pared by 4 bases and J by 5 bases, with 18 bases between. The germline CDR1 and CDR2 sequences are MNHEY and SMNVEV (reference sequence).

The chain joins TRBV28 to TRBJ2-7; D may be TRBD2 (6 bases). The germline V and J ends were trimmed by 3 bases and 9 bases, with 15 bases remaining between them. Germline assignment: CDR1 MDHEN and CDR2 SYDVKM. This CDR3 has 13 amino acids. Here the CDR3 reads CASSFGTPIGQYF. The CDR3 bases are TGTGCCAGCAGTTTCGGGACTCCGATTGGGCAGTACTTC.

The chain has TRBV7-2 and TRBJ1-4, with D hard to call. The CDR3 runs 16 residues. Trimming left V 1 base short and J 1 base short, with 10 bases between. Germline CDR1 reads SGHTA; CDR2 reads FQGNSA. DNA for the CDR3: TGTGCCAGCAGCTTAGGAGAGGGTTTAACTAATGAAAAACTGTTTTTT. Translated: CASSLGEGLTNEKLFF.